Following are 2 T cell receptor beta chains from one sample sequenced in a study of T cell responses to AZD1222 COVID-19 vaccine. Sequenced by immunoSEQ multiplex PCR; TCRdb stores in-frame clones only, minus some. This sample carries 95,000 to 110,000 clones, about 89% of them seen once, and the ten largest clones take approximately 3%. The material was peripheral blood, obtained 28 days after the second dose of the MenACWY control vaccine. The receptor set was obtained from an adult who received the MenACWY meningococcal vaccine as a control.

The CDR3 DNA reads TGTGCCAGCAGTGGGGGGGGTGGCCTCCGATCTGAGCAGTTCTTC. Translating it yields CASSGGGGLRSEQFF. The chain combines TRBV25-1 with TRBJ2-1; TRBD2 matches at 7 bases. CDR3 size: 15 residues. The trim removed 4 bases at V and 9 bases at J, leaving 12 bases unmatched. CDR1 is MGHDK and CDR2 is SYGVNS in the germline V gene.

V gene TRBV4-1 combines with J gene TRBJ1-4, with D perhaps matching TRBD1 (5 bases). This CDR3 is built from 14 residues. V lost 11 bases to trimming and J lost 3 bases, with 16 bases between them. CDR1 and CDR2 from the germline V gene are MGHRA and YSYEKL. CDR3 bases: TGCGCCTCAGCAAGGGGAGATCCTAATGAAAAACTGTTTTTT. It specifies CASARGDPNEKLFF.